This T cell receptor beta chain was obtained from a study of blood T cell repertoires in COVID-19. Libraries were prepared by immunoSEQ multiplex PCR; TCRdb keeps only in-frame clonotypes and omits some of them. The table lists 180,000 or so clones, 86% of them singletons. Germline V lookup: CDR1 MNHEY, CDR2 SVGAGI. The CDR3 is 15 residues long. V dropped 6 bases and J dropped 8; count of bases not matched to a gene: 10. The sequenced sample consisted of peripheral blood. This receptor was identified in a man aged 18 to 30 with acute or convalescent COVID-19. V and J are TRBV6-5 and TRBJ1-2; 12 bases line up with TRBD1. CDR3 in amino acids: CASRAPGQGAYGYTF. CDR3 sequence (DNA): TGTGCCAGCAGGGCCCCGGGACAGGGGGCTTACGGCTACACCTTC.